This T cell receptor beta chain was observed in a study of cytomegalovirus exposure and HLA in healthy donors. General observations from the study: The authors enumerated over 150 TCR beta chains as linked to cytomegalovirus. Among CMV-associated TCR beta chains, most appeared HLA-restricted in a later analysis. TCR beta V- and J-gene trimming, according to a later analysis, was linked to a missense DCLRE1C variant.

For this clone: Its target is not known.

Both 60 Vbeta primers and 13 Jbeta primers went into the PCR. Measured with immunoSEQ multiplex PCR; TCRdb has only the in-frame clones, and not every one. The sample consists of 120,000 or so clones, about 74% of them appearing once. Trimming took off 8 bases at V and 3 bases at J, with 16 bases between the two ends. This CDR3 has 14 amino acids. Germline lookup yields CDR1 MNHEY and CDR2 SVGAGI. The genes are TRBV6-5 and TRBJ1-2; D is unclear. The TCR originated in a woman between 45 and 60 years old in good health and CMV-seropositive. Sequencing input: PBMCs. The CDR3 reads CASGRTGFDYGYTF. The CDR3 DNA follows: TGTGCCAGCGGGAGGACGGGCTTCGACTATGGCTACACCTTC.